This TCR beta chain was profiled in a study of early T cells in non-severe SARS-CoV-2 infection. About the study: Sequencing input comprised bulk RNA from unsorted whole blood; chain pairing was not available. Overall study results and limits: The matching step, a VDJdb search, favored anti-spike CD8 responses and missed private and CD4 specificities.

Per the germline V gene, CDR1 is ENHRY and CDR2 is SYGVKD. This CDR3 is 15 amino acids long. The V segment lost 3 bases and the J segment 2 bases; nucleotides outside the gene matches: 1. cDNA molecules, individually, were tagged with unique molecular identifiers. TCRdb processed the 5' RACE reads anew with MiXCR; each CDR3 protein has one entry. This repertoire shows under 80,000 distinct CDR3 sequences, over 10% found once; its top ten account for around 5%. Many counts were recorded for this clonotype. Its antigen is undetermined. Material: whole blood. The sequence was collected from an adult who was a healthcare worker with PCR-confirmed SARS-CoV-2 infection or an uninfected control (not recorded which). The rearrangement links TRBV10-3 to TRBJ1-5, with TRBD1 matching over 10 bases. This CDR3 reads CAISEGTGGNQPQHF. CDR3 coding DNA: TGTGCCATCAGTGAAGGGACAGGGGGCAATCAGCCCCAGCATTTT.